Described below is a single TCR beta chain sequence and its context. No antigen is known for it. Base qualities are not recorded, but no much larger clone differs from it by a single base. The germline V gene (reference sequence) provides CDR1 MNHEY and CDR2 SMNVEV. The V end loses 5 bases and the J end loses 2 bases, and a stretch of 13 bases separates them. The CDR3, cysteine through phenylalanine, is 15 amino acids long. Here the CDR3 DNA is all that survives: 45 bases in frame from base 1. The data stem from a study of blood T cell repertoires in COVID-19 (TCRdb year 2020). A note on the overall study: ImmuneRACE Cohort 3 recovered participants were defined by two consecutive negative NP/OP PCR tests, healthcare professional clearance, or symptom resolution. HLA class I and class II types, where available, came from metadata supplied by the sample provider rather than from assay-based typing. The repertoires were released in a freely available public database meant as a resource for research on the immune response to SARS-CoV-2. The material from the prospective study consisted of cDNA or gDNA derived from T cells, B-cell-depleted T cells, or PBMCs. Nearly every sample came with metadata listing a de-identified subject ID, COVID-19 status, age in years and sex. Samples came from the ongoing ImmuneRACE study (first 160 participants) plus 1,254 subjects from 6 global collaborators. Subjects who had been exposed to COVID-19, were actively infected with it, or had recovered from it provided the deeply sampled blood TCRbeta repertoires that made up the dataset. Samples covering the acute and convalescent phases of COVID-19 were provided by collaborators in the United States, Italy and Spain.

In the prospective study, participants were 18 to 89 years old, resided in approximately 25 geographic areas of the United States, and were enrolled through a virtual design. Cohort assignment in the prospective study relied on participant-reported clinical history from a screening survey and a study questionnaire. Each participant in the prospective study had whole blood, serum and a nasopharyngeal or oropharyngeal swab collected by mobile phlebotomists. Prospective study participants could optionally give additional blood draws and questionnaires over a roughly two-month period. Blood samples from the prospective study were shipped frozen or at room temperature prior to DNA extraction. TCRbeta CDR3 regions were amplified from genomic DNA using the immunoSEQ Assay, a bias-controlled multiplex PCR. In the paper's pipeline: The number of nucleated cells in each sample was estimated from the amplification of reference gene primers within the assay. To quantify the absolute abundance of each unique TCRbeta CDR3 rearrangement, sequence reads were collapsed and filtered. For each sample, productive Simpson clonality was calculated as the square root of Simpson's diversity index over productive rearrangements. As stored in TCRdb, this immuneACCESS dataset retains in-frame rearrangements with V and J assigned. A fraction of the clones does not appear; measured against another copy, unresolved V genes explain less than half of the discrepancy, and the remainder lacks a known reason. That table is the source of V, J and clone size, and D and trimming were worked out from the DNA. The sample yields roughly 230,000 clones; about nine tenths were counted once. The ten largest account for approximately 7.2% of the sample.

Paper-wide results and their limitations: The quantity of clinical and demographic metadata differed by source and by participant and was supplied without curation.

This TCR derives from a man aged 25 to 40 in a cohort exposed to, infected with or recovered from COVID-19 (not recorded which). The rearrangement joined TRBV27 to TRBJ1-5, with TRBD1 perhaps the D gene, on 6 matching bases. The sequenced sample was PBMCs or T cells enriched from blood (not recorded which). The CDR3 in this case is CASSPRGVGNQPQHF. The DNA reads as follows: TGTGCCAGCAGTCCCAGGGGAGTCGGCAATCAGCCCCAGCATTTT.